This T cell receptor (beta chain) was retrieved from a study of blood T cell repertoires in COVID-19. Study details: Spain, Italy and the United States supplied samples that represented acute and convalescent COVID-19. T cells, B-cell-depleted T cells, or PBMCs supplied cDNA or gDNA.

Authors' data handling: Estimates of nucleated cell counts were drawn from the amplification of reference gene primers. Only in-frame clones appear in the TCRdb table, and some are missing; sequencing was by immunoSEQ multiplex PCR. Clone size and the V and J calls come from that table; the DNA yielded D and trimming. The sample consists of roughly 30,000 clones, more than 70% of them appearing once. Sequences were obtained from peripheral blood. This receptor was taken from a human donor in a cohort sampled during active COVID-19.

The DNA of the CDR3 is TGCAGCGTTGAAGTCCCGGCGGGACTGCAGTTCTTC. Its protein is CSVEVPAGLQFF. The rearrangement uses TRBV29-1 and TRBJ2-1; the D gene is possibly TRBD2 (6 bases). Trimming took off 1 base at V and 12 bases at J, with 13 bases between the two ends. The germline gives CDR1 SQVTM, CDR2 ANQGSEA. This CDR3 has 12 residues.